In its sample, the clone carrying this T cell receptor (beta chain) is large. Its antigen is unknown. V lost 8 bases, J lost 4 bases, and 17 bases lay in between. This CDR3 is 15 amino acids long. Germline CDR1 reads KGHSH; CDR2 reads LQKENI. The data derive from a study of liver allograft versus peripheral blood T cells. About the study: Peripheral blood of the recipients supplied T cell receptor repertoires that were compared with those in transplanted livers.

Study-level points and caveats: According to reports, the T cell receptor repertoires inside liver allografts differed from those in peripheral blood.

TCRdb re-analysed the reads in MiXCR, keeping a single row per CDR3 protein. The sample has 3,000 or so distinct CDR3 sequences, roughly 14% seen once. V and J are TRBV18 and TRBJ2-2; D is unclear. The TCR comes from a human patient who had a liver transplant. Some T cells may possibly be graft donor cells. CDR3 loop: CASPDPAGSTGELFF. The CDR3, as DNA: TGTGCCAGCCCAGACCCGGCAGGAAGCACCGGGGAGCTGTTTTTT.